The rows below give T cell receptor beta chains drawn from one sample of a study of Ad26.COV2.S vaccination and SARS-CoV-2 variants. Only in-frame clones appear in the TCRdb table, and some are missing; sequencing was by immunoSEQ multiplex PCR. The sample contains roughly 140,000 clones, more than 80% of which appear only once. The sample consisted of peripheral blood, taken after recovery from COVID-19. Source of these receptors: a human donor who had recovered from COVID-19. The conserved cysteine and the conserved F or W are not part of the CDR3 here. Size is omitted from some rows. Given values are once, few, many or a class for expanded clones.

>-|TRBV5-4|TRBJ1-2
ASSRGQLEDYGYT
>-|TRBV7-2|TRBJ2-2
ASSPMRAGTGELF
>-|TRBV3-1/TRBV3-2|TRBJ2-5
ASSPRGNWETQY
>-|TRBV6-6|TRBJ1-2
ASIYDRANYGYT
>-|TRBV27|TRBJ2-7
ASSSPRGQGAYEQY
>-|TRBV3-1/TRBV3-2|TRBJ1-6
ASSQDSSYNSPLH
>-|TRBV5-1|TRBJ2-7
ASSLFLSYEQY
>-|TRBV15|TRBJ1-2
ATSRDTGARGYT
>-|TRBV7-9|TRBJ1-2
ATGAGAGGYT
>-|TRBV19|TRBJ2-7
ASSPGQGAYEQY
>few|TRBV28|TRBJ2-7
ASSPRGFYEQY
>once|TRBV7-9|TRBJ2-5
ASSWGQPYQETQY
>-|TRBV6-4|TRBJ2-3
ASSASGGTDTQY
>-|TRBV2|TRBJ2-7
ASSEGTGLYEQY
>-|TRBV2|TRBJ2-5
ASSEFGRPGEETQY
>-|TRBV7-9|TRBJ2-7
ASSLVGQAAPEQY
>-|TRBV7-2|TRBJ2-7
ASSLAGGSYEQY
>-|TRBV9|TRBJ2-5
ASSVAGSGGETQY
>-|TRBV3-1/TRBV3-2|TRBJ2-7
ASSHTTTGRNEQY
>-|TRBV6-2/TRBV6-3|TRBJ1-1
ASSQLLNTEAF
>-|TRBV27|TRBJ2-7
ASSRLRGAINEQY
>-|TRBV13|TRBJ1-1
ASSLDVNRTEAF
>-|TRBV9|TRBJ1-2
ASSVEGGPVYGYT
>-|TRBV4-1|TRBJ2-7
ASSQEWGSYEQY
>once|TRBV7-9|TRBJ1-1
ASSFGGVPEAF
>medium-sized|TRBV16|TRBJ1-2
ASSPPGVGAGSFYGYT
>-|TRBV29-1|TRBJ1-1
SVLDHPWTGEATEAF
>once|TRBV20-1|TRBJ1-4
SASWGGAGVGEKLF
>-|TRBV3-1/TRBV3-2|TRBJ2-7
ASSQGGGGLDEQY
>-|TRBV7-6|TRBJ2-1
ASSLVSSYNSEQF
>-|TRBV4-2|TRBJ1-5
ASSLEDSGLWPQH
>-|TRBV7-2|TRBJ2-7
ASSLHAGGGYEQY
>-|TRBV5-1|TRBJ1-2
ASSLTRVDGYT
>-|TRBV7-2|TRBJ2-3
ASSLEGGATDTQY
>-|TRBV4-1|TRBJ1-2
ASTQGLRRVYGYT
>-|TRBV4-1|TRBJ1-3
ASSQDTFGPSGNTIY
>-|TRBV18|TRBJ1-3
ASSPFFQGNAGNTIY
>-|TRBV6-5|TRBJ2-7
ASSYGQGDYEQY
>-|TRBV12-3/TRBV12-4|TRBJ2-1
ASTTDRGNEQF
>once|TRBV20-1|TRBJ1-2
SASINYGYT
>-|TRBV27|TRBJ2-3
ASSKGAGLGDTQY
>-|TRBV6-6|TRBJ2-7
ASSTGGYEQY
>-|TRBV2|TRBJ1-2
ASRTANLTSDAYGYT
>-|TRBV5-5|TRBJ2-3
ASSSRDRSRTDTQY
>-|TRBV4-1|TRBJ1-6
ASSQGGLLSSPLH
>once|TRBV6-1|TRBJ2-5
ASSESRLAGETQY
>-|TRBV5-4|TRBJ2-7
ASSPRDSLTYEQY